Listed here is a single TCR beta chain. These data come from a study of blood T cell repertoires in COVID-19. The CDR3 runs to 14 residues. Germline V lookup: CDR1 MNHEY, CDR2 SVGEGT. Trimming shortened V by 2 bases and J by 5 bases, and 12 bases separated the two germline ends. This table comes from immunoSEQ multiplex PCR, and its TCRdb copy is limited to in-frame clones, with some not included. The profile shows about 99,000 clones, about four fifths of them singletons. The chain carries TRBV6-2 or TRBV6-3 and TRBJ1-2; D might be TRBD1 (6 bases). Sequencing input: peripheral blood. This receptor was identified in a man in his 70s with active or convalescent COVID-19. The chain's CDR3 is CASSYDYRAYGYTF. The CDR3, as DNA: TGTGCCAGCAGTTACGATTACAGGGCATATGGCTACACCTTC.